Shown below are 26 T cell receptor beta chains from a single sample sequenced in a study of blood T cells in healthy people across ages. PCR was performed a second time for roughly 7 to 11 cycles using a sample-barcoded 5' primer and a J-beta primer mix. MiXCR was run by TCRdb on the 5' RACE reads, yielding one entry per CDR3 protein. The table shows 920,000 or so distinct CDR3 sequences, with 45% occurring only once. The sequencing sample was made of blood. These receptors were collected from an older woman in good health.

This clonotype has a handful of counts. The chain combines TRBV4-1 with TRBJ2-5; unclear D gene. The V gene lost 0 bases and the J gene lost 5 bases, with 7 bases spanning the gap. This CDR3 region has 13 residues. Per germline, CDR1 MGHRA and CDR2 YSYEKL. DNA of the CDR3: TGCGCCAGCAGCCAAGATAAATGGGAGACCCAGTACTTC. It translates to CASSQDKWETQYF.

V and J are TRBV2 and TRBJ1-4, with TRBD1 as a possible D gene (6 bases). The CDR3 is made up of 15 amino acids. Per germline, CDR1 SNHLY and CDR2 FYNNEI. Trimming removed 6 bases from V and 7 bases from J, with 18 bases in between. DNA of the CDR3: TGTGCCAGCAGCCCCGACAGTTGGGGGGCTGAAAAACTGTTTTTT. Amino acids: CASSPDSWGAEKLFF. Drawing the rest from reference TRBV2 and TRBJ1-4, the complete variable domain is EPEVTQTPSHQVTQMGQEVILRCVPISNHLYFYWYRQILGQKVEFLVSFYNNEISEKSEIFDDQFSVERPDGSNFTLKIRSTKLEDSAMYFCASSPDSWGAEKLFFGSGTQLSVL.

The rearrangement joins TRBV29-1 to TRBJ2-3; 7 positions agree with TRBD2. V trimming: 2 bases; J trimming: 4 bases; junction bases outside the gene matches: 6. This CDR3 is built from 14 residues. CDR1 SQVTM and CDR2 ANQGSEA come from the germline V gene. CDR3 DNA sequence: TGCAGCGTTGAACGCTTGGGGGGGGCAGATACGCAGTATTTT. Amino acid sequence: CSVERLGGADTQYF.

This clonotype turned up a few times. The J gene is TRBJ2-5, the V gene TRBV11-2; 7 nucleotides match TRBD1. The J segment lost 5 bases and the V segment lost 3 bases, leaving 3 bases of the junction unmatched. This CDR3 comprises 13 residues. Germline assignment: CDR1 SGHAT and CDR2 FQNNGV. CDR3 coding DNA: TGTGCCAGCAGCTTTACACAGGGGGAGACCCAGTACTTC. It encodes CASSFTQGETQYF.

This clonotype was seen once. DNA for the CDR3: TGTGCCAGCTCACCAACCGGGACAGGGGTGACAGAGACCCAGTACTTC. It yields the protein CASSPTGTGVTETQYF. The V call is TRBV18, the J call TRBJ2-5; 10 bases line up with TRBD1. The CDR3 sequence is 16 residues long. CDR1 is KGHSH, CDR2 LQKENI, per germline. With V trimmed by 2 bases and J by 4 bases, 7 bases remained unmatched.

This clonotype was seen more than once but under ten times. The rearrangement links TRBV2 to TRBJ2-5, with a tentative D call TRBD1 (6 bases). This CDR3 is built from 15 residues. The germline gives CDR1 SNHLY, CDR2 FYNNEI. V lost 3 bases and J 4 bases, leaving 15 bases between the germline ends. In DNA, the CDR3 is TGTGCCAGCAGTGATGGCAGGGGTCTTTTAGAGACCCAGTACTTC. Translation gives CASSDGRGLLETQYF.

Only a few counts were recorded for this clonotype. The CDR3 spells CASSDWGRGGYTF. In DNA, the CDR3 is TGTGCCAGCAGTGATTGGGGACGGGGTGGCTACACCTTC. The V and J genes are TRBV25-1 and TRBJ1-2, with D possibly matching TRBD1 (5 bases). V was pared by 3 bases and J by 7 bases, with 12 bases between. Germline V gives CDR1 MGHDK, CDR2 SYGVNS. The CDR3 has 13 residues.

This clonotype came up many times. The chain is built from TRBV28 and TRBJ2-1; no clear D gene. Trimming removed 6 bases from V and 9 bases from J, with 9 bases in between. The CDR3 is made up of 11 amino acids. CDR1 and CDR2 (germline): MDHEN, SYDVKM. In nucleotides, the CDR3 is TGTGCCAGCAGGGTAGAAGGTGAGCAGTTCTTC. Translating gives CASRVEGEQFF.

V usage is TRBV20-1 and J usage is TRBJ1-4, with a tentative D call TRBD1 (6 bases). Germline lookup yields CDR1 DFQATT and CDR2 SNEGSKA (reference sequence). V lost 3 bases, J lost 0 bases, and 14 bases lay in between. CDR3 size: 16 residues. In DNA, the CDR3 is TGCAGTGCTAGTAGGGGGGGTCTTGCAACTAATGAAAAACTGTTTTTT. This encodes CSASRGGLATNEKLFF.

V is TRBV29-1 and J is TRBJ1-1; D is possibly TRBD1 (5 bases). V dropped 7 bases and J dropped 4 bases, with 19 bases sitting between them. Looked up from germline, CDR1 is SQVTM and CDR2 is ANQGSEA. The CDR3 spans 14 residues. In DNA, the CDR3 is TGCAGCGCATTTGGGGGACCTCTAGGCACTGAAGCTTTCTTT. It yields the protein CSAFGGPLGTEAFF.

This chain connects TRBV11-2 to TRBJ2-5; 9 bases agree with TRBD2. V gave up 4 bases and J gave up 2 bases; unmatched junction bases: 8. The CDR3 has 16 amino acids. Germline V gene lookup returns CDR1 SGHAT and CDR2 FQNNGV. The DNA of the CDR3 is TGTGCCAGCAGCTCCGGACCCGCGGGAGGGCAAGAGACCCAGTACTTC. This translates into CASSSGPAGGQETQYF.

The chain carries TRBV6-5 and TRBJ2-6; 9 bases map to TRBD1. CDR1 is MNHEY and CDR2 is SVGAGI in the germline V gene. This CDR3 spans 19 amino acids. The trim removed 0 bases at V and 0 bases at J, leaving 6 bases unmatched. The CDR3 spells CASSYSRDRVNSGANVLTF. The CDR3 nucleotides read TGTGCCAGCAGTTACTCCCGGGACAGGGTCAACTCTGGGGCCAACGTCCTGACTTTC.

J is TRBJ2-2 and V is TRBV5-4, with 8 bases matching TRBD1. The CDR3 is made up of 15 amino acids. Germline CDR1 reads SGHNT; CDR2 reads YYREEE (reference sequence). The V segment lost 4 bases and the J segment 7 bases; nucleotides outside the gene matches: 9. The CDR3 is CASSGDRGMHGELFF. CDR3 sequence (DNA): TGTGCCAGCAGCGGCGACAGGGGTATGCACGGGGAGCTGTTTTTT.

The V call is TRBV7-9, the J call TRBJ2-1; TRBD2 aligns across 11 bases. CDR1 and CDR2 from the germline V gene are SEHNR and FQNEAQ (reference sequence). This CDR3 is built from 15 residues. Trimming took 5 bases from V and 8 from J; bases not matched to a gene: 8. DNA of the CDR3: TGTGCCAGCAGCCCGCTAGCGGGGGGTTTCTATGAGCAGTTCTTC. The encoded protein is CASSPLAGGFYEQFF.

The V and J genes are TRBV5-1 and TRBJ1-1; 12 bases line up with TRBD1. The V and J ends lost 1 base and 0 bases, in that order; junction bases with no gene match: 10. CDR3 size: 19 residues. Germline-derived CDR1 and CDR2 are SGHRS and YFSETQ. The CDR3 DNA sequence: TGCGCCAGCAGCTTGTTTGGGACAGGGGGCGTGGGGCTGAACACTGAAGCTTTCTTT. It encodes CASSLFGTGGVGLNTEAFF.

This clonotype has more than one count but fewer than ten. V is TRBV5-4 and J is TRBJ2-1, with 14 bases aligning to TRBD2. This CDR3 has 17 amino acids. V shed 3 bases and J 2 bases; nucleotides not matched to a gene: 4. Germline V gene lookup returns CDR1 SGHNT and CDR2 YYREEE (reference sequence). The CDR3 bases are TGTGCCAGCAGCTCCCGACTAGCGGGAGGGCCCTACAATGAGCAGTTCTTC. It codes for CASSSRLAGGPYNEQFF.

About this clonotype: Mismatch with germline at one junction end may stem from a read error. The J gene is TRBJ2-7, the V gene TRBV20-1, with D possibly being TRBD1 (6 bases). This CDR3 region has 16 residues. Germline V gene data show CDR1 as DFQATT and CDR2 as SNEGSKA (reference sequence). The CDR3 DNA follows: TGCAGTGCCAGAGTTTATCAGGGGTTCATAGGCTACGAGCAGTACTTC. It translates to CSARVYQGFIGYEQYF.

There are a few counts of this clonotype. J is TRBJ2-7 and V is TRBV3-1; maybe TRBD2 (5 bases). Trimming removed 3 bases at V and 4 bases at J, with 13 bases between. Germline V CDR1 and CDR2: LGHDT, YNNKEL (reference sequence). This CDR3 region has 14 residues. DNA of the CDR3: TGTGCCAGCAGCCACCGCCAGACTACTTACGAGCAGTACTTC. It specifies CASSHRQTTYEQYF.

The chain recombines TRBV11-2 with TRBJ2-1; 7 bases align to TRBD2. Germline trimming cut 4 bases from V and 8 bases from J; bases unmatched to any gene: 14. Germline assignment: CDR1 SGHAT and CDR2 FQNNGV. CDR3 length equals 16 residues. The CDR3 spells CASSSFGTILYDEQFF. For the CDR3, the DNA is TGTGCCAGCAGCTCGTTCGGGACTATCCTTTACGATGAGCAGTTCTTC.

CDR3 sequence: CASSGVSRSSYNEQFF. CDR3 DNA sequence: TGTGCCAGCAGTGGGGTTAGCCGGAGCTCCTACAATGAGCAGTTCTTC. This rearrangement joins TRBV2 to TRBJ2-1; D gene uncertain. This CDR3 region has 16 residues. The V and J ends lost 4 bases and 0 bases respectively, with 13 bases between them. From germline, CDR1 is SNHLY and CDR2 FYNNEI.

V usage is TRBV20-1 and J usage is TRBJ2-7; 9 nucleotides line up with TRBD1. This CDR3 contains 13 residues. Germline trimming cut 5 bases from V and 4 bases from J; bases unmatched to any gene: 6. Per germline, CDR1 DFQATT and CDR2 SNEGSKA (reference sequence). The DNA for the CDR3 is TGCAGTGCTGTCGGGACAGGGTTGTACGAGCAGTACTTC. Its translation: CSAVGTGLYEQYF.

This clonotype turned up a few times. CDR3: CSAREAARWYEQYF. Written as DNA, the CDR3 is TGCAGTGCTAGAGAGGCGGCGCGATGGTACGAGCAGTACTTC. V and J are TRBV20-1 and TRBJ2-7; D not certain. Germline V lookup: CDR1 DFQATT, CDR2 SNEGSKA (reference sequence). The CDR3 length is 14 residues. V shed 0 bases and J shed 4 bases, with 13 bases lying between them.

This clonotype turned up a few times. The genes are TRBV3-1 and TRBJ2-1; tentative D call: TRBD1 (5 bases). The germline gives CDR1 LGHDT, CDR2 YNNKEL (reference sequence). The V end lost 4 bases, the J end lost 5 bases, and 12 bases lay between the germline ends. The length of the CDR3 is 14 residues. CDR3 amino acids: CASSPRVGNNEQFF. CDR3 in DNA: TGTGCCAGCAGCCCCAGGGTAGGAAACAATGAGCAGTTCTTC.

The chain carries TRBV4-1 and TRBJ1-4; D gene ambiguous. Between the trimmed V and J ends, which lost 0 bases and 10 bases, there was a span of 9 bases. Germline loops: CDR1 MGHRA, CDR2 YSYEKL. The CDR3 has 13 residues. CDR3 nucleotide sequence: TGCGCCAGCAGCCAAGATCAAGGTGGAAAACTGTTTTTT. Translation: CASSQDQGGKLFF.

The V and J genes are TRBV6-1 and TRBJ2-1; possible D gene TRBD1, 5 bases. This CDR3 spans 14 amino acids. V was trimmed by 6 bases and J by 5 bases, leaving 14 bases between them. In germline, CDR1 is MNHNS, CDR2 SASEGT. The CDR3 DNA reads as TGTGCCAGCAGCATCACCAGGGTTGACAATGAGCAGTTCTTC. Protein product: CASSITRVDNEQFF.

The chain recombines TRBV28 with TRBJ1-2; possible D gene TRBD1, 5 bases. The CDR3 is 14 residues long. CDR1 is MDHEN and CDR2 is SYDVKM in the germline V gene. Trimming removed 8 bases from V and 4 bases from J, with 17 bases in between. The CDR3 nucleotides are TGTGCCAGCGATCCTCCAGGGCCTGGCTATGGCTACACCTTC. This translates into CASDPPGPGYGYTF.